This T cell receptor beta chain emerged from a study of OX40 agonist ivuxolimab in advanced cancers. Background on the study: A mean age of roughly 60 years, range roughly 20 to 85, was recorded, and around 85% were male. Partial responses were achieved by three patients, of whom one had hepatocellular carcinoma and two had cutaneous melanoma.

About this clone itself: Its antigen is undetermined.

No patient had autoimmune disease or received systemic immunosuppression. This CDR3 spans 18 amino acids. CDR1 is SGHTS, CDR2 YDEGEE, per germline. Deletions cut 4 bases from V and 0 bases from J, with 22 bases between. General study findings and limits: Dosing at 0.1 to 3.0 mg/kg was accompanied by clonal expansion of CD4+ and CD8+ blood T cells by week 6.

Only in-frame clones appear in the TCRdb table, and some are missing; sequencing was by immunoSEQ multiplex PCR. Of under 85,000 clones listed, around nine tenths were seen once; the top ten hold just under 0.25%. This clonotype was obtained from an adult with an advanced solid tumor such as melanoma, head and neck, liver or kidney cancer. This chain links TRBV5-8 with TRBJ1-1; no definite D call. This sample comprised CD4+ or CD8+ T cells sorted from blood, obtained in a trial of the OX40 agonist ivuxolimab. CDR3 residues: CASSDADGARAMNTEAFF. CDR3 nucleotides: TGTGCCAGCAGCGACGCCGACGGTGCCAGAGCCATGAACACTGAAGCTTTCTTT.